The T cell receptor (beta chain) described here comes from a study of blood T cell repertoires in COVID-19. Study information: Material from acute and convalescent COVID-19 was sourced from the United States, Italy and Spain.

The authors' processing: Amplifying reference gene primers gave estimates of nucleated cell counts. The table came from immunoSEQ multiplex PCR; TCRdb's copy has only in-frame clones and leaves some out. That table is the source of V, J and clone size, and D and trimming were worked out from the DNA. Of 150,000 to 200,000 clones listed, 60% to 80% are singletons. V lost 3 bases, J lost 4 bases, and 12 bases lay in between. Germline lookup yields CDR1 LNHDA and CDR2 SQIVND (reference sequence). The CDR3 is 14 amino acids. With regard to this clone: This CDR3 is also generated by other DNA sequences in the sample.

The sequencing input was peripheral blood. This chain connects TRBV19 to TRBJ1-2; D perhaps matches TRBD1 (5 bases). This TCR came from a woman aged 65 to 85 with acute or convalescent COVID-19. CDR3 in DNA: TGTGCCAGTAGTATGGGCCAGGGAGGCTATGGCTACACCTTC. Translated: CASSMGQGGYGYTF.